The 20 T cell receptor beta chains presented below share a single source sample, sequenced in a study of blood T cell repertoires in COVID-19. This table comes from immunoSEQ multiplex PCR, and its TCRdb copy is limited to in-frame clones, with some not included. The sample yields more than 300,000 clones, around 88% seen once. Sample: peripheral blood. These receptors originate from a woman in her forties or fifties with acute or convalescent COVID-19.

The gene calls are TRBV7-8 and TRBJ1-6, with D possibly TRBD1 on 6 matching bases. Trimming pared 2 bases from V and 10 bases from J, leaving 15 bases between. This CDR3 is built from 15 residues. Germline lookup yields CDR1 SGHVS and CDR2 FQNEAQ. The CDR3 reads CASSLKGGGGSPLHF. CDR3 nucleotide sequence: TGTGCCAGCAGCTTAAAAGGTGGGGGGGGCTCACCCCTCCACTTT.

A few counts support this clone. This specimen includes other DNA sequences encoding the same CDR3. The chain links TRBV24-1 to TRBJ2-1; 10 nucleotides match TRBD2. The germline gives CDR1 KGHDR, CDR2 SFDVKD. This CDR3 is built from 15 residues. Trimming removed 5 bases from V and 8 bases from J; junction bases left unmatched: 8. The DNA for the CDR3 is TGTGCCACCAGTGGCACTAGCGGGGCTGGGGATGAGCAGTTCTTC. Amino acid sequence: CATSGTSGAGDEQFF.

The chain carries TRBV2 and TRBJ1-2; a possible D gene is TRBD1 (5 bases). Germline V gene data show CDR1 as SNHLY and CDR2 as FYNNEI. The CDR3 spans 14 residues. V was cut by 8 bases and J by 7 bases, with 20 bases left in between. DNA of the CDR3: TGTGCCAGCCCTAACAAGGAGGGGAGAGGTGGCTACACCTTC. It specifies CASPNKEGRGGYTF.

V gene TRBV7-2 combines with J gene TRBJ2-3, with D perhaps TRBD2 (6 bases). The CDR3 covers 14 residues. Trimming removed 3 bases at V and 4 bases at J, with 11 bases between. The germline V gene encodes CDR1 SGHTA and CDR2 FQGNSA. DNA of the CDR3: TGTGCCAGCAGCTTGCGGGGACCTGCAGATACGCAGTATTTT. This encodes CASSLRGPADTQYF. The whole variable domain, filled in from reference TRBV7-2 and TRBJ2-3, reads GAGVSQSPSNKVTEKGKDVELRCDPISGHTALYWYRQSLGQGLEFLIYFQGNSAPDKSGLPSDRFSAERTGGSVSTLTIQRTQQEDSAVYLCASSLRGPADTQYFGPGTRLTVL.

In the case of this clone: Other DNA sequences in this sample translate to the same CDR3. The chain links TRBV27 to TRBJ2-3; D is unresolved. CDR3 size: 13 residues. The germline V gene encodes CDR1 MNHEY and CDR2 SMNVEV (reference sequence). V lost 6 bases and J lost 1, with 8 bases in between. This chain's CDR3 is CASSPRGTDTQYF. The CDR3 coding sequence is TGTGCCAGCAGCCCCCGCGGCACAGATACGCAGTATTTT.

Here the CDR3 DNA reads TGTGCCAGCAGCTTCTTGGGGCTGGCTGGGGCCAACGTCCTGACTTTC. Its protein product is CASSFLGLAGANVLTF. The rearrangement joins TRBV5-6 to TRBJ2-6, with D possibly being TRBD1 (5 bases). Germline V gene lookup returns CDR1 SGHDT and CDR2 YYEEEE. The CDR3 consists of 16 residues. Trimming removed 2 bases at V and 2 bases at J, with 11 bases between.

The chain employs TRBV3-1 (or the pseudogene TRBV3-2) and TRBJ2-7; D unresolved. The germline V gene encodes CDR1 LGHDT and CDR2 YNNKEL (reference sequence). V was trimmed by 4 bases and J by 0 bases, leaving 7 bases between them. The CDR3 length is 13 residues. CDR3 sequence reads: CASSRYTSYEQYF. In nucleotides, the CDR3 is TGTGCCAGCAGCCGGTACACCTCCTACGAGCAGTACTTC.

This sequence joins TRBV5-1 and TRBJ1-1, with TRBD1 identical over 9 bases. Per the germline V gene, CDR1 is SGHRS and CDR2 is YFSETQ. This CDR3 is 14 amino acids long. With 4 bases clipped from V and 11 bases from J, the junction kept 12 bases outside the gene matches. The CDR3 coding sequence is TGCGCCAGCAGCAATCCCGGGACAGGGAAAACGGCTTTCTTT. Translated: CASSNPGTGKTAFF. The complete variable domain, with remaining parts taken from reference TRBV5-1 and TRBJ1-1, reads KAGVTQTPRYLIKTRGQQVTLSCSPISGHRSVSWYQQTPGQGLQFLFEYFSETQRNKGNFPGRFSGRQFSNSRSEMNVSTLELGDSALYLCASSNPGTGKTAFFGQGTRLTVV.

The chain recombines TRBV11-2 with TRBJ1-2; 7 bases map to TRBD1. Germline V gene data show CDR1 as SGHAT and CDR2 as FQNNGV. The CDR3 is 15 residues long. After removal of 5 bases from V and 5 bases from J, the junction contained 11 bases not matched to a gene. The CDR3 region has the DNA TGTGCCAGCAGCATCCAGGGGGAAGGTAGGTATGGCTACACCTTC. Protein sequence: CASSIQGEGRYGYTF.

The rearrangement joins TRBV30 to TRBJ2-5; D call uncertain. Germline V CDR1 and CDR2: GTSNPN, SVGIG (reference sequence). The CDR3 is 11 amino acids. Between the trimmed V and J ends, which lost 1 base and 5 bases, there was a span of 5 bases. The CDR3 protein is CAWSASETQYF. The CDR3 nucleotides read TGTGCCTGGAGTGCCTCGGAGACCCAGTACTTC.

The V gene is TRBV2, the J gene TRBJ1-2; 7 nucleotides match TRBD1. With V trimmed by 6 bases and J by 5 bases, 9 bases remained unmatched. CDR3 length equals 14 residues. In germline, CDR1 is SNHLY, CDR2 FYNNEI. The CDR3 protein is CASSPSGQLYGYTF. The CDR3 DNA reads TGTGCCAGCAGCCCCTCGGGACAGCTATATGGCTACACCTTC.

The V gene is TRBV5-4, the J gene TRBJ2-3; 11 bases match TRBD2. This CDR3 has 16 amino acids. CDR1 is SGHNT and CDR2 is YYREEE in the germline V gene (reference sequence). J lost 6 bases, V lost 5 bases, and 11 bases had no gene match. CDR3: CASSSKLAGDGDTQYF. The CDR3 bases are TGTGCCAGCAGTTCGAAACTAGCGGGGGATGGGGATACGCAGTATTTT. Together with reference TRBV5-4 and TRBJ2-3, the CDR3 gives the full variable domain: ETGVTQSPTHLIKTRGQQVTLRCSSQSGHNTVSWYQQALGQGPQFIFQYYREEENGRGNFPPRFSGLQFPNYSSELNVNALELDDSALYLCASSSKLAGDGDTQYFGPGTRLTVL.

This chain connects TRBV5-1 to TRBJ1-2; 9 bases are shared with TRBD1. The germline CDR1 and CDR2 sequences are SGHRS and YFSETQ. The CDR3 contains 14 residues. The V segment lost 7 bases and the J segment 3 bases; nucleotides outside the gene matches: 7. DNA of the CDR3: TGCGCCAGCCGATTTACAGGGGGCGACTATGGCTACACCTTC. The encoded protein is CASRFTGGDYGYTF.

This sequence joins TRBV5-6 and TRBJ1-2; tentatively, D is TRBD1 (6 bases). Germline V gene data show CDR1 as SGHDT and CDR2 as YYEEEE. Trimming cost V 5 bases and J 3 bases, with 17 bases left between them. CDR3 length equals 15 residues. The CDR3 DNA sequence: TGTGCCAGCAGTTCCCGGCCCCAGGGGTACTATGGCTACACCTTC. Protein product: CASSSRPQGYYGYTF.

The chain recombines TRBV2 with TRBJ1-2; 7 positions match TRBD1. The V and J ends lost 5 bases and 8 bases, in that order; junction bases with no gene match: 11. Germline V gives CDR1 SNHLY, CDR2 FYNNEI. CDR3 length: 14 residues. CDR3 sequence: CASSPEGALGGYTF. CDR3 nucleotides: TGTGCCAGCAGTCCCGAGGGGGCCTTGGGGGGCTACACCTTC. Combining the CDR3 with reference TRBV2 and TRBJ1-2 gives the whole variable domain EPEVTQTPSHQVTQMGQEVILRCVPISNHLYFYWYRQILGQKVEFLVSFYNNEISEKSEIFDDQFSVERPDGSNFTLKIRSTKLEDSAMYFCASSPEGALGGYTFGSGTRLTVV.

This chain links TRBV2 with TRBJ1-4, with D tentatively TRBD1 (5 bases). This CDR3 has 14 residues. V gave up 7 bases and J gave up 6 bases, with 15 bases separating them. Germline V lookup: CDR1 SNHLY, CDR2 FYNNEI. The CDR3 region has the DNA TGTGCCAGCACACTGGAGGGGCAGTATGAAAAACTGTTTTTT. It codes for CASTLEGQYEKLFF.

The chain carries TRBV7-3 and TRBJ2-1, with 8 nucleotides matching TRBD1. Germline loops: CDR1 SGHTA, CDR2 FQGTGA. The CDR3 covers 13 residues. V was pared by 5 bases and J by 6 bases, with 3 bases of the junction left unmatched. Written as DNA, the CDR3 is TGTGCCAGCAGCCCTACAGGGGGCAATGAGCAGTTCTTC. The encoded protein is CASSPTGGNEQFF.

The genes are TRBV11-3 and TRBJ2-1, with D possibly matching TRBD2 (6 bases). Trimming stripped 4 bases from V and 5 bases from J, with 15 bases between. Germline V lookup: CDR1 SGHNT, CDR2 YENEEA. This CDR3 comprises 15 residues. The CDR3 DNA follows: TGTGCCAGCAGCTCCTTCGGAGGGAGAGACAATGAGCAGTTCTTC. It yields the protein CASSSFGGRDNEQFF.

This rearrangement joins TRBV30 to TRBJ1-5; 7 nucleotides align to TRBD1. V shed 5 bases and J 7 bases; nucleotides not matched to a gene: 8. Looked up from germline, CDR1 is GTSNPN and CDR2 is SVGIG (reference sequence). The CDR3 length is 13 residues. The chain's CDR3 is CAWDRDGGQPQHF. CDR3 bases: TGTGCCTGGGACAGGGACGGAGGACAGCCCCAGCATTTT.

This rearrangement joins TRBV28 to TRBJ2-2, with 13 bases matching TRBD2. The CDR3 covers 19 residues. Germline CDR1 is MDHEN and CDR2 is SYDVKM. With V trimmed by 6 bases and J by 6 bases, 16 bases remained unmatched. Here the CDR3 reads CASSSTYRWTSGRPGELFF. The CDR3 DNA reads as TGTGCCAGCAGCTCAACATACCGGTGGACTAGCGGGAGACCCGGGGAGCTGTTTTTT. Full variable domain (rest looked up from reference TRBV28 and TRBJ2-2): DVKVTQSSRYLVKRTGEKVFLECVQDMDHENMFWYRQDPGLGLRLIYFSYDVKMKEKGDIPEGYSVSREKKERFSLILESASTNQTSMYLCASSSTYRWTSGRPGELFFGEGSRLTVL.